Each of the 4 T cell receptor beta chains below was sequenced from the same sample in a study of graft-versus-host responses after intestinal transplantation. The starting material, graft tissue, was processed to release intraepithelial and lamina propria lymphocytes. Assay: immunoSEQ multiplex PCR; the TCRdb copy retains only in-frame clones and omits some. The sample consists of about 37,000 clones, roughly 90% of them appearing once. The sequencing here drew on ileum tissue, taken more than 200 days after intestinal transplant. These receptors all stem from a human patient who received an intestinal transplant, so some T cells may come from the graft donor.

The chain combines TRBV21-1 with TRBJ1-1. TRBV21-1 has pseudogene status. This CDR3 has 11 residues. CDR3 region: CASSKNGGTFF. For the CDR3, the DNA is TGTGCCAGCAGCAAGAACGGGGGAACTTTCTTT.

The CDR3 DNA is TGTGCCAGCAGCTTGGGACAGAGCTCCTACAATGAGCAGTTCTTC. Translation: CASSLGQSSYNEQFF. The chain links TRBV5-5 to TRBJ2-1, with a weak D call TRBD1 (5 bases). The CDR3 consists of 15 residues. Germline CDR1 is SGHKS and CDR2 is YYEKEE (reference sequence). With 0 bases removed from V and 0 bases from J, the gap between germline ends came to 7 bases. Full variable domain (missing parts from reference TRBV5-5 and TRBJ2-1): DAGVTQSPTHLIKTRGQQVTLRCSPISGHKSVSWYQQVLGQGPQFIFQYYEKEERGRGNFPDRFSARQFPNYSSELNVNALLLGDSALYLCASSLGQSSYNEQFFGPGTRLTVL.

The chain combines TRBV2 with TRBJ1-1; no clear D gene. Trimming pared 6 bases from V and 3 bases from J, leaving 14 bases between. This CDR3 is built from 14 residues. Germline loops: CDR1 SNHLY, CDR2 FYNNEI. The chain's CDR3 is CASRGGGYDTEAFF. The CDR3 DNA follows: TGTGCCAGCAGGGGAGGAGGGTATGACACTGAAGCTTTCTTT.

This clone was observed a handful of times. The V gene is TRBV18, the J gene TRBJ2-7; 9 nucleotides match TRBD1. The junction had 9 bases not matched to a gene; V was cut back by 6 bases and J by 3 bases. CDR1 is KGHSH, CDR2 LQKENI, per germline. CDR3 size: 15 residues. The CDR3 coding sequence is TGTGCCAGCTCTCTAGGGACAGGGCCCTTCTACGAGCAGTACTTC. Protein: CASSLGTGPFYEQYF.